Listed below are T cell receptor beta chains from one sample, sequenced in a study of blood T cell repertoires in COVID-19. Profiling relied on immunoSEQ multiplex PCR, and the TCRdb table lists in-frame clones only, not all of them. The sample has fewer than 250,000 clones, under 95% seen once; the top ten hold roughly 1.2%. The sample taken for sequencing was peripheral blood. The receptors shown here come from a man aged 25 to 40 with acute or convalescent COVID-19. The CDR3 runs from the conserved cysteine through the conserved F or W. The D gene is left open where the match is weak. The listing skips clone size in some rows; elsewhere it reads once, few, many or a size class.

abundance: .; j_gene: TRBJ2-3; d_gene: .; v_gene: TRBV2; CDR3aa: CASSEFLDYSTDTQYF; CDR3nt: TGTGCCAGCAGTGAATTTTTAGACTACAGCACAGATACGCAGTATTTT
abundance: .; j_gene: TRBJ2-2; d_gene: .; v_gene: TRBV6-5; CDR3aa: CASSYGTLNTGELFF; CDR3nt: TGTGCCAGCAGTTACGGCACCTTGAACACCGGGGAGCTGTTTTTT
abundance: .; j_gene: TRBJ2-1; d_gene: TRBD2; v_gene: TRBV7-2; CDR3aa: CASSGEGTSGRDWDEQFF; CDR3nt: TGTGCCAGCAGCGGGGAAGGGACTAGCGGGAGAGACTGGGATGAGCAGTTCTTC
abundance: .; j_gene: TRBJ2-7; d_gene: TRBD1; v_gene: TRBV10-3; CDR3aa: CAIGTDIYEQYF; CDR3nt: TGTGCCATCGGGACAGACATCTACGAGCAGTACTTC
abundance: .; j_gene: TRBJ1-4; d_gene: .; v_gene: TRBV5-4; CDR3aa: CASSTDSPNEKLFF; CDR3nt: TGTGCCAGCAGCACGGACAGCCCGAATGAAAAACTGTTTTTT
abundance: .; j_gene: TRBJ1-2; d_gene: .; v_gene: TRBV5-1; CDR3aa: CASSLAVRLDGGNYGYTF; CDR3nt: TGCGCCAGCAGCTTGGCCGTTAGGTTGGATGGGGGGAACTATGGCTACACCTTC
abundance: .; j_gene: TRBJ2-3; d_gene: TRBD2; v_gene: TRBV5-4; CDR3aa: CASRTGTSGLGSTDTQYF; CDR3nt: TGTGCCAGCAGAACCGGGACTAGCGGGTTAGGCTCCACAGATACGCAGTATTTT
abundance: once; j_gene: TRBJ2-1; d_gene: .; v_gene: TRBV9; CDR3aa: CASSLQRGPQFF; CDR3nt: TGTGCCAGCAGCCTCCAGCGAGGGCCGCAGTTCTTC
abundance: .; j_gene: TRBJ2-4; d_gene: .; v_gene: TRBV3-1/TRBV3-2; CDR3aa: CASRGALAKNIQYF; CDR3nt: TGTGCCAGCAGAGGGGCCCTAGCCAAAAACATTCAGTACTTC
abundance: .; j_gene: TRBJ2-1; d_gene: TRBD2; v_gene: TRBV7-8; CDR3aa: CASSFLGRDNEQFF; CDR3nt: TGTGCCAGCAGTTTCCTGGGGAGGGACAATGAGCAGTTCTTC
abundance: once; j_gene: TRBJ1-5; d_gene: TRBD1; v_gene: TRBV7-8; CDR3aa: CASSRGQGNQPQHF; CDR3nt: TGTGCCAGCAGCAGGGGACAGGGCAATCAGCCCCAGCATTTT
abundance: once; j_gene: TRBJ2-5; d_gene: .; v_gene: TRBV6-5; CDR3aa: CASSSGETQYF; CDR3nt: TGTGCCAGCTCCTCCGGAGAGACCCAGTACTTC
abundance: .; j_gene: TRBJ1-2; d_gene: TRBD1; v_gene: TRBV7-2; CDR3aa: CASSPADRPLYGYTF; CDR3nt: TGTGCCAGCAGCCCTGCGGACAGGCCTCTCTATGGCTACACCTTC
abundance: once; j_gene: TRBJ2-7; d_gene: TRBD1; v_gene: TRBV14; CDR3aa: CASSRRDRAVYEQYF; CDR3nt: TGTGCCAGCAGCCGACGGGACAGGGCAGTCTACGAGCAGTACTTC
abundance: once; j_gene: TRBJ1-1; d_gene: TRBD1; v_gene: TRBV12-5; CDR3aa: CASGRGQLNTEAFF; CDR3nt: TGTGCTAGTGGTCGGGGACAGCTGAACACTGAAGCTTTCTTT
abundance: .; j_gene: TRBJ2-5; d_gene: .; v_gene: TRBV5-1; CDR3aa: CASSSAGGPKQETQYF; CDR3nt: TGCGCCAGCAGCTCAGCCGGGGGGCCGAAACAAGAGACCCAGTACTTC
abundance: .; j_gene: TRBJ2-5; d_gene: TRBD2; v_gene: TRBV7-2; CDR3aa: CASRRAGGETQYF; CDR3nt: TGTGCCAGCAGGCGAGCGGGGGGAGAGACCCAGTACTTC
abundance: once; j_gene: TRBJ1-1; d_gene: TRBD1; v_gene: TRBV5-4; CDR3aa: CASSGDRGVTEAFF; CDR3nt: TGTGCCAGCAGCGGAGACAGGGGAGTCACTGAAGCTTTCTTT
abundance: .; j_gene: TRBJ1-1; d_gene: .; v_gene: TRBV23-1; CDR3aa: CASSQSTQPNTEAFF; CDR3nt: TGCGCCAGCAGTCAATCGACTCAGCCGAACACTGAAGCTTTCTTT
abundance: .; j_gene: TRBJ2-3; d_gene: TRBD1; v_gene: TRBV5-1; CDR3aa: CASSHSGQHTDTQYF; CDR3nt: TGCGCCAGCAGCCATTCGGGACAGCACACAGATACGCAGTATTTT
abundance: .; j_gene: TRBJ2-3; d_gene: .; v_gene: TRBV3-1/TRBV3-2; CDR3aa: CASNQGGGADTQYF; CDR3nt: TGTGCCAGCAACCAGGGGGGAGGGGCAGATACGCAGTATTTT
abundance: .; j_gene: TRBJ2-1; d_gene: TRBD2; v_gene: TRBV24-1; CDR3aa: CATSDALAGLHNEQFF; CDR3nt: TGTGCCACCAGTGACGCACTAGCGGGACTTCACAATGAGCAGTTCTTC
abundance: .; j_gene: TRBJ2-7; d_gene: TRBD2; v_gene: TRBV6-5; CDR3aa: CASGEGFEQYF; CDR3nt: TGTGCCAGCGGGGAGGGGTTCGAGCAGTACTTC
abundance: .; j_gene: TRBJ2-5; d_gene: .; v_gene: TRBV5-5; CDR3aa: CASSTVLETQYF; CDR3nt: TGTGCCAGCAGCACGGTCTTAGAGACCCAGTACTTC
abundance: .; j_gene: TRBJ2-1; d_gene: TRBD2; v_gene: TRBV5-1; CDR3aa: CASSGTTSGRYNEQFF; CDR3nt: TGCGCCAGCAGCGGGACCACTAGCGGGCGTTACAATGAGCAGTTCTTC
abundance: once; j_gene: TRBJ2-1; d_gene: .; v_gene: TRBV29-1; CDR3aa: CSVANTHYNEQFF; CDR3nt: TGCAGCGTTGCAAACACCCACTACAATGAGCAGTTCTTC
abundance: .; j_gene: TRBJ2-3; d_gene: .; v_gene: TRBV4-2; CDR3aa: CAFGEGVTDTQYF; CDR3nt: TGTGCCTTTGGGGAGGGGGTAACAGATACGCAGTATTTT
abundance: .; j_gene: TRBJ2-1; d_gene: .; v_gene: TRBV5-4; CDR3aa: CASSLGHLSYNEQFF; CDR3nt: TGTGCCAGCAGCTTGGGGCACCTCTCCTACAATGAGCAGTTCTTC
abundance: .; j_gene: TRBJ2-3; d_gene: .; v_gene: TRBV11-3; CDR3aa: CASSLGGIGTQYF; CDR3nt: TGTGCCAGCAGCTTAGGAGGGATTGGTACGCAGTATTTT
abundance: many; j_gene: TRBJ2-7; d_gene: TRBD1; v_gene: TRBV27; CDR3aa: CASSYGTGGISEQYF; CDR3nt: TGTGCCAGCAGTTACGGGACAGGGGGTATTAGCGAGCAGTACTTC
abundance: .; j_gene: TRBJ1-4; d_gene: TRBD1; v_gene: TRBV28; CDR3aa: CASRPDRFVNEKLFF; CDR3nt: TGTGCCAGCAGGCCGGACAGGTTCGTTAATGAAAAACTGTTTTTT
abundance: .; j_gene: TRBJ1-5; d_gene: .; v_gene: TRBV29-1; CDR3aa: CSVADRLEQPQHF; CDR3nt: TGCAGCGTAGCCGACAGGTTAGAACAGCCCCAGCATTTT
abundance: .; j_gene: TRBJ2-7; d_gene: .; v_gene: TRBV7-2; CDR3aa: CASSYGPNFYEQYF; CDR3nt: TGTGCCAGCAGCTATGGGCCCAACTTCTACGAGCAGTACTTC
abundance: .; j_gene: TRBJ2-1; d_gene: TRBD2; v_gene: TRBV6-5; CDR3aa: CASSPDRLANEQFF; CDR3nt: TGTGCCAGCAGTCCCGACCGACTAGCCAATGAGCAGTTCTTC
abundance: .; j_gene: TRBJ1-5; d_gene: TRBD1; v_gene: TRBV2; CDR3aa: CASSDGDSGYQPQHF; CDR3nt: TGTGCCAGCAGTGACGGGGACAGTGGCTATCAGCCCCAGCATTTT
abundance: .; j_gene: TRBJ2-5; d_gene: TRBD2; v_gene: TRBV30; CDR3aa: CAWSKGLAGETQYF; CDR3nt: TGTGCCTGGAGTAAGGGACTAGCGGGAGAGACCCAGTACTTC
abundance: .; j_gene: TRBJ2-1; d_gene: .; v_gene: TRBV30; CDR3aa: CAWGLHNEQFF; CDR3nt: TGTGCCTGGGGACTTCACAATGAGCAGTTCTTC
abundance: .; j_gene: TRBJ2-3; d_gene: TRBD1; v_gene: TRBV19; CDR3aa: CASSHRPGTGTDTQYF; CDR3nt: TGTGCCAGTAGTCATCGACCTGGGACAGGGACAGATACGCAGTATTTT
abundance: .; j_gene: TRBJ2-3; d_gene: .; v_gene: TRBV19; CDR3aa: CATRVGSTDTQYF; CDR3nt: TGTGCCACGAGAGTCGGTAGCACAGATACGCAGTATTTT
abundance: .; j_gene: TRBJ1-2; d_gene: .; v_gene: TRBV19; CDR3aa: CASSTGQSYGYTF; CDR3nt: TGTGCCAGTAGTACAGGACAGTCCTATGGCTACACCTTC
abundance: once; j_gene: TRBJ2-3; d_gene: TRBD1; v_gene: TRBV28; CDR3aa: CASISPRQGVDTQYF; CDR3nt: TGTGCCAGCATCTCCCCGAGGCAGGGGGTGGATACGCAGTATTTT
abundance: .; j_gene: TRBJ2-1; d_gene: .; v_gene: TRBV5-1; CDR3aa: CASSSRTAGGTRGEEQFF; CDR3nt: TGCGCCAGCAGCTCAAGGACGGCGGGCGGGACCCGAGGAGAGGAGCAGTTCTTC
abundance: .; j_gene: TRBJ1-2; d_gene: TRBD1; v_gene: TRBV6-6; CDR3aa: CASTTNGQGNGYTF; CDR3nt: TGTGCCAGCACCACCAACGGACAGGGGAATGGCTACACCTTC
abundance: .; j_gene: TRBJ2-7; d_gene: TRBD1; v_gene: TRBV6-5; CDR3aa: CASSSGTRGNRGQYF; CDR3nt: TGTGCCAGCAGTTCTGGGACAAGGGGAAACAGGGGGCAGTACTTC
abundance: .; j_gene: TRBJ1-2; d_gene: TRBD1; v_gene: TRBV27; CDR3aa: CASSRGQSNYGYTF; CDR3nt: TGTGCCAGCAGCCGGGGACAGTCTAACTATGGCTACACCTTC
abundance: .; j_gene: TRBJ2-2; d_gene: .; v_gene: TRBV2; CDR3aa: CASSEEGIQYTGELFF; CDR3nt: TGTGCCAGCAGTGAAGAGGGGATACAGTACACCGGGGAGCTGTTTTTT
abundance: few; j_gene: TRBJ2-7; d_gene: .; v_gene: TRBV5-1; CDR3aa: CASSLADADRDEQYF; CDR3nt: TGCGCCAGCAGCTTGGCCGATGCAGACCGGGACGAGCAGTACTTC
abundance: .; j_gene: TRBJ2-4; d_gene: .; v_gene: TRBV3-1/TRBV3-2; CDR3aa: CASSQGRQLAKNIQYF; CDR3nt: TGTGCCAGCAGCCAAGGGCGGCAACTAGCCAAAAACATTCAGTACTTC
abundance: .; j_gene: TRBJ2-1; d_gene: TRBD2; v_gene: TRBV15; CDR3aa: CATSSSLTSGRRELRNEQFF; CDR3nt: TGTGCCACCAGCAGTTCACTTACTAGCGGGAGGCGAGAACTGAGGAATGAGCAGTTCTTC
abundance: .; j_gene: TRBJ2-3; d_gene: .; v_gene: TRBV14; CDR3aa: CASSQVKIQRADTQYF; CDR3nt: TGTGCCAGCAGCCAAGTAAAGATCCAGCGGGCAGATACGCAGTATTTT
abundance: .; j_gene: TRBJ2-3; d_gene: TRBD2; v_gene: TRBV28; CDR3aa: CASRGLAGQRWVEDTQYF; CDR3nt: TGTGCCAGCAGGGGACTAGCGGGCCAGAGGTGGGTTGAAGATACGCAGTATTTT